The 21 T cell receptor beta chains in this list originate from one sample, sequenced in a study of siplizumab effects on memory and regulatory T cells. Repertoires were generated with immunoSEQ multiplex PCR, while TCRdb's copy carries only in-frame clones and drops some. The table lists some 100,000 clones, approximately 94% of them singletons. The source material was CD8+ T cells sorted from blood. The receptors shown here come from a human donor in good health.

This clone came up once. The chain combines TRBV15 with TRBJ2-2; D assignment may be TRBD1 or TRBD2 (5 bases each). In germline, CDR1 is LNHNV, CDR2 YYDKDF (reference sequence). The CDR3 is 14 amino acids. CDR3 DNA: TGTGCTGCTAGGGACCGGGCGAACACCGGGGAGCTGTTTTTT. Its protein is CAARDRANTGELFF.

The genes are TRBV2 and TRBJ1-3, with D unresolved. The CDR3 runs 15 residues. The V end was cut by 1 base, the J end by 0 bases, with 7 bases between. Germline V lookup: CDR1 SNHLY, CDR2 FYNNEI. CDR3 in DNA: TGTGCCAGCAGTGAAGGCACCGGCTCTGGAAACACCATATATTTT. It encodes CASSEGTGSGNTIYF. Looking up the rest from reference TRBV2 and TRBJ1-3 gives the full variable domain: EPEVTQTPSHQVTQMGQEVILRCVPISNHLYFYWYRQILGQKVEFLVSFYNNEISEKSEIFDDQFSVERPDGSNFTLKIRSTKLEDSAMYFCASSEGTGSGNTIYFGEGSWLTVV.

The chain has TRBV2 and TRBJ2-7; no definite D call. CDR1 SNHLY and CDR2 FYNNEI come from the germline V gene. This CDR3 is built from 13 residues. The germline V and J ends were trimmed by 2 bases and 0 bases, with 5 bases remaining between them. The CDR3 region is CASSEPGSYEQYF. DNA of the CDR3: TGTGCCAGCAGTGAACCGGGCTCCTACGAGCAGTACTTC.

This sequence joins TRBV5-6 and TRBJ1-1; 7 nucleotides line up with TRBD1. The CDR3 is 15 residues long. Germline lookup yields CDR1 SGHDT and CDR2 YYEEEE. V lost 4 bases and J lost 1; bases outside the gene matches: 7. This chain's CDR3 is CASSRTGWRNTEAFF. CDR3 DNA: TGTGCCAGCAGCCGGACAGGTTGGAGGAACACTGAAGCTTTCTTT.

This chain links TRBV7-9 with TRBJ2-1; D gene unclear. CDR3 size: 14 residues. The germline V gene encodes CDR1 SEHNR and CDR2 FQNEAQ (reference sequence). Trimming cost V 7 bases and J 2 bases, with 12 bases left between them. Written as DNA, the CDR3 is TGTGCCAGCACCACCGCCGGGCCCTACAATGAGCAGTTCTTC. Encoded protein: CASTTAGPYNEQFF.

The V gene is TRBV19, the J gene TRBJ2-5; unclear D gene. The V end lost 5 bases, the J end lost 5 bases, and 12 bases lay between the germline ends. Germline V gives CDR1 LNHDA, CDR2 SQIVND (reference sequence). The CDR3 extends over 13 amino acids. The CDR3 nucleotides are TGTGCCAGTAGTCTTTCGGTATTGGAGACCCAGTACTTC. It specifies CASSLSVLETQYF.

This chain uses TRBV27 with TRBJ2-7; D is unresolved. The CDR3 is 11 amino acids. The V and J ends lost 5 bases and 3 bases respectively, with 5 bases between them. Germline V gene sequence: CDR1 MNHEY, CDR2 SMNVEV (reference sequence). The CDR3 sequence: CASSGYYEQYF. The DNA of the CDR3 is TGTGCCAGCAGTGGTTACTACGAGCAGTACTTC.

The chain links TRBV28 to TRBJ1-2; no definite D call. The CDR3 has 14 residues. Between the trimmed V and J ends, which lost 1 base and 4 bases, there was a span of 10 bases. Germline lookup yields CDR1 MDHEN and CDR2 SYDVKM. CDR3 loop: CASSLSSRIYGYTF. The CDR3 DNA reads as TGTGCCAGCAGTTTATCGTCCAGAATCTATGGCTACACCTTC.

CDR3 sequence: CASSFSGSGSYEQYF. In nucleotides, the CDR3 is TGTGCCAGCAGTTTTAGCGGGAGTGGGTCCTACGAGCAGTACTTC. The chain is built from TRBV27 and TRBJ2-7; 9 bases match TRBD2. CDR1 is MNHEY, CDR2 SMNVEV, per germline (reference sequence). The CDR3 has 15 amino acids. Trimming cost V 3 bases and J 1 base; bases outside gene matches: 4.

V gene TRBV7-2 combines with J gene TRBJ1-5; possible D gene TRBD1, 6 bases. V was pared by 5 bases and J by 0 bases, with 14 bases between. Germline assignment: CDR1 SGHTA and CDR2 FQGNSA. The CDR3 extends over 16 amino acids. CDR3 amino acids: CASSERQAYSNQPQHF. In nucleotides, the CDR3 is TGTGCCAGCAGCGAGAGACAGGCTTATAGCAATCAGCCCCAGCATTTT.

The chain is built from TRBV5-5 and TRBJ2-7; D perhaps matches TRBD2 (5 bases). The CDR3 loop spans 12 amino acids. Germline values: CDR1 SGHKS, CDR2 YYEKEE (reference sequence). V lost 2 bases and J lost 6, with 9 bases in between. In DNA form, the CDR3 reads TGTGCCAGCAGCTTCGGGGTCACCGAGCAGTACTTC. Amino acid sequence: CASSFGVTEQYF.

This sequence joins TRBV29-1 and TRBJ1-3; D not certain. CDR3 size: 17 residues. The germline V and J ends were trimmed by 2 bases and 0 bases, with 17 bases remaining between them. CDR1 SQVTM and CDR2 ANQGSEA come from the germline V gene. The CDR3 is CSVEIKSGSLSGNTIYF. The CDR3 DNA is TGCAGCGTTGAAATAAAGAGTGGCAGTCTCTCTGGAAACACCATATATTTT.

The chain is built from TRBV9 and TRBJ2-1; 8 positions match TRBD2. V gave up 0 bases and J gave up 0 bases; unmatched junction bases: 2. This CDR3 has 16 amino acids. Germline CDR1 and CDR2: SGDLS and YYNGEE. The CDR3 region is CASSVVAGGSYNEQFF. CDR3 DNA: TGTGCCAGCAGCGTAGTCGCGGGAGGCTCCTACAATGAGCAGTTCTTC.

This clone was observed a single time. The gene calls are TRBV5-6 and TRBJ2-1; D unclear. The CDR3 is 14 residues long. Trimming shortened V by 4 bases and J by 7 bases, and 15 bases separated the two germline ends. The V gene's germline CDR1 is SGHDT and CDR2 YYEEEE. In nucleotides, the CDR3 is TGTGCCAGCAGCCCGTTTAATTCGCATAATGAGCAGTTCTTC. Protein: CASSPFNSHNEQFF. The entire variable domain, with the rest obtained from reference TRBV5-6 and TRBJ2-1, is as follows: DAGVTQSPTHLIKTRGQQVTLRCSPKSGHDTVSWYQQALGQGPQFIFQYYEEEERQRGNFPDRFSGHQFPNYSSELNVNALLLGDSALYLCASSPFNSHNEQFFGPGTRLTVL.

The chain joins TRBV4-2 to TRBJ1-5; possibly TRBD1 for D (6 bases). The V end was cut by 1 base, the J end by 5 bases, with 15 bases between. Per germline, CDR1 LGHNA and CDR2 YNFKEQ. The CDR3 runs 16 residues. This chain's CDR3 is CASSQGGRDIYQPQHF. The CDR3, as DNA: TGTGCCAGCAGCCAAGGGGGTAGGGACATATATCAGCCCCAGCATTTT.

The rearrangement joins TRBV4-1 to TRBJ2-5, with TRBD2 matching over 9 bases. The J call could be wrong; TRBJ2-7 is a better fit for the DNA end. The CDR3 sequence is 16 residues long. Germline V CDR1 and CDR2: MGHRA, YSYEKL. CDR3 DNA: TGCGCCAGCAGCCATCCGGGACTAGCCATCTCCTACGAGCAGTACTTC. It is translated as CASSHPGLAISYEQYF.

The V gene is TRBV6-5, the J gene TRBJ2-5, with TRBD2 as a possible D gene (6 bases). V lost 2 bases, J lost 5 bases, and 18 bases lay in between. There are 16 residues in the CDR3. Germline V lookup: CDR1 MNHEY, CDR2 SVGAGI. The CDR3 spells CASSYGIGTAGETQYF. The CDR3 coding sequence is TGTGCCAGCAGTTACGGGATAGGGACGGCGGGGGAGACCCAGTACTTC.

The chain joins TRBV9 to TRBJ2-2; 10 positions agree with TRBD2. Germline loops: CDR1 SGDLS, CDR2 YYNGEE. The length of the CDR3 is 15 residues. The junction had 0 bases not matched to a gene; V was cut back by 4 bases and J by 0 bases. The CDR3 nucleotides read TGTGCCAGCAGCACTAGCGGGACGAACACCGGGGAGCTGTTTTTT. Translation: CASSTSGTNTGELFF.

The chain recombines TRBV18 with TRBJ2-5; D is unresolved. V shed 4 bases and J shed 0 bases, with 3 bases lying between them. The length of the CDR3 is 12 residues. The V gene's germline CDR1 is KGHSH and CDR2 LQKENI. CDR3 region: CASSRDQETQYF. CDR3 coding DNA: TGTGCCAGCTCACGGGACCAAGAGACCCAGTACTTC.

The CDR3 loop is CASSFPGNLDEQYF. CDR3 bases: TGTGCCAGCAGCTTTCCGGGGAACCTAGACGAGCAGTACTTC. This chain joins TRBV7-8 and TRBJ2-7; possible D gene TRBD2, 5 bases. The length of the CDR3 is 14 residues. Germline CDR1 reads SGHVS; CDR2 reads FQNEAQ. Trimming stripped 3 bases from V and 5 bases from J, with 14 bases between.

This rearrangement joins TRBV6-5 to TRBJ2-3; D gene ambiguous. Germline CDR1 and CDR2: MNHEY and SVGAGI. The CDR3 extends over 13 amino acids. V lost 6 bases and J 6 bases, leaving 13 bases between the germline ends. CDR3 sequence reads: CASSYMGSDTQYF. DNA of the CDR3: TGTGCCAGCAGCTACATGGGGTCCGATACGCAGTATTTT.